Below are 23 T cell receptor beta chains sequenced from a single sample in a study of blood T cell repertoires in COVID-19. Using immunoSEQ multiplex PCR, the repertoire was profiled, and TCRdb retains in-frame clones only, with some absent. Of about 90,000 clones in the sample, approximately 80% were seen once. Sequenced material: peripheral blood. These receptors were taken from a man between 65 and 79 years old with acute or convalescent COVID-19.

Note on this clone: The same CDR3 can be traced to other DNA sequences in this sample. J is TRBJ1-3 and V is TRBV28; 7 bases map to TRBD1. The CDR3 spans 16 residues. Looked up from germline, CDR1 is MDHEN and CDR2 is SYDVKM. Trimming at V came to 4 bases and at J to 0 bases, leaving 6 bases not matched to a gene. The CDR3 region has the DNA TGTGCCAGCAGTTCCCCGGGACAGAGCTCTGGAAACACCATATATTTT. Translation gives CASSSPGQSSGNTIYF.

CDR3 protein: CASSPSGNTEAFF. The CDR3 bases are TGTGCCAGCTCACCATCAGGGAACACTGAAGCTTTCTTT. The V call is TRBV18, the J call TRBJ1-1, with no clear D. V was pared by 2 bases and J by 1 base, with 5 bases between. The CDR3 contains 13 residues. The germline gives CDR1 KGHSH, CDR2 LQKENI.

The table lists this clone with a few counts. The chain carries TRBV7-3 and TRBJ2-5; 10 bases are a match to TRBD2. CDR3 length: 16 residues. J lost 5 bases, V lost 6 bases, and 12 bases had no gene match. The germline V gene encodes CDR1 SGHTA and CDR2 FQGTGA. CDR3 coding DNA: TGTGCCAGCAGTCCAGGGGCTAGCGGGAGTTCGGAGACCCAGTACTTC. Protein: CASSPGASGSSETQYF.

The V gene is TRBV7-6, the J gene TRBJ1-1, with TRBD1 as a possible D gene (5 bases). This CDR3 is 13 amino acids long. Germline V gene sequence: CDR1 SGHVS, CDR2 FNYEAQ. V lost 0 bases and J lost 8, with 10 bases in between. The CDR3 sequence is CASSLAPGSEAFF. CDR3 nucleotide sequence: TGTGCCAGCAGCTTAGCCCCAGGGTCCGAAGCTTTCTTT.

The CDR3 nucleotides are TGTGCCAGCAGTTTACAGGGGGGCGATGGCTACACCTTC. Translated, it gives CASSLQGGDGYTF. The chain couples TRBV27 to TRBJ1-2, with 7 bases aligning to TRBD1. J was trimmed by 6 bases and V by 2 bases; bases with no gene match: 3. The CDR3 extends over 13 amino acids. Germline V gives CDR1 MNHEY, CDR2 SMNVEV (reference sequence).

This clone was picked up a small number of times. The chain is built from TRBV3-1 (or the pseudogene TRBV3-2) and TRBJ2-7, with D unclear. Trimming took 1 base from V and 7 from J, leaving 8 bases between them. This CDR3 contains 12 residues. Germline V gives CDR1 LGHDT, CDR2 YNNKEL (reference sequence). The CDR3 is CASSQGRFEQYF. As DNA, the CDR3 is TGTGCCAGCAGCCAAGGTAGATTTGAGCAGTACTTC.

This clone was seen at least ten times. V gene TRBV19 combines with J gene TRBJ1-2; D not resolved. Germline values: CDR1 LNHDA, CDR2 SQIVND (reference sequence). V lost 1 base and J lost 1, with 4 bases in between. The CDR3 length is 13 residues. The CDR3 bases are TGTGCCAGTAGTATAGCTTTTAACTATGGCTACACCTTC. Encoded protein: CASSIAFNYGYTF.

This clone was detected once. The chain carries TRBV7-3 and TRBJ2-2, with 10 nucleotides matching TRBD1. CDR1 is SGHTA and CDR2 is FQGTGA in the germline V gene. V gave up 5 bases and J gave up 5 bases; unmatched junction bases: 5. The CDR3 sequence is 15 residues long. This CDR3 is CASSHGTGATGELFF. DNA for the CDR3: TGTGCCAGCAGCCACGGGACAGGGGCGACCGGGGAGCTGTTTTTT.

The CDR3 reads CASSDFFSGGLSYGYTF. CDR3 nucleotides: TGTGCCAGCAGTGACTTTTTTTCCGGGGGGCTCTCCTATGGCTACACCTTC. The chain combines TRBV6-1 with TRBJ1-2, with D possibly TRBD1 on 6 matching bases. Trimming took off 3 bases at V and 4 bases at J, with 21 bases between the two ends. Germline assignment: CDR1 MNHNS and CDR2 SASEGT. This CDR3 has 17 residues.

As DNA, the CDR3 is TGTGCCAGCAGCTCGACAGGGGGCGCCTACGAGCAGTACTTC. Translated, it gives CASSSTGGAYEQYF. The chain carries TRBV2 and TRBJ2-7, with 10 bases matching TRBD1. CDR3 length: 14 residues. The junction had 4 bases not matched to a gene; V was cut back by 6 bases and J by 2 bases. Germline CDR1 is SNHLY and CDR2 is FYNNEI. The full variable domain, its missing parts supplied by reference TRBV2 and TRBJ2-7, is EPEVTQTPSHQVTQMGQEVILRCVPISNHLYFYWYRQILGQKVEFLVSFYNNEISEKSEIFDDQFSVERPDGSNFTLKIRSTKLEDSAMYFCASSSTGGAYEQYFGPGTRLTVT.

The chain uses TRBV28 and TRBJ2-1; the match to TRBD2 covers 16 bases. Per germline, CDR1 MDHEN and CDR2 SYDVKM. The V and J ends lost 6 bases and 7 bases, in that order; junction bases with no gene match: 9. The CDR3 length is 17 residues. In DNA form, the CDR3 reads TGTGCCAGCAGGTCCGGGACTAGCGGGAGGGCCGTAAATGAGCAGTTCTTC. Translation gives CASRSGTSGRAVNEQFF. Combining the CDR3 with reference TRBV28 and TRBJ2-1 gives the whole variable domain DVKVTQSSRYLVKRTGEKVFLECVQDMDHENMFWYRQDPGLGLRLIYFSYDVKMKEKGDIPEGYSVSREKKERFSLILESASTNQTSMYLCASRSGTSGRAVNEQFFGPGTRLTVL.

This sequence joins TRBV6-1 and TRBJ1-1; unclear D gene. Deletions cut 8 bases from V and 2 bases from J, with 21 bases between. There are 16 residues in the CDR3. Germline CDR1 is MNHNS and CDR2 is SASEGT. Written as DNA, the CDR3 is TGTGCCAGCGGTGTGTACCCAGGCCAGCAAAACACTGAAGCTTTCTTT. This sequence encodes CASGVYPGQQNTEAFF.

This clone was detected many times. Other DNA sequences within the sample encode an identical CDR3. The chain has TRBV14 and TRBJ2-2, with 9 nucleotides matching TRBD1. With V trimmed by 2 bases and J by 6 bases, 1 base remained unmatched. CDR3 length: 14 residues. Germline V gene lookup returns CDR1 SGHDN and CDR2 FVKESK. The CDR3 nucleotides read TGTGCCAGCAGCCAACGACAGGGGGCCGGGGAGCTGTTTTTT. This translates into CASSQRQGAGELFF.

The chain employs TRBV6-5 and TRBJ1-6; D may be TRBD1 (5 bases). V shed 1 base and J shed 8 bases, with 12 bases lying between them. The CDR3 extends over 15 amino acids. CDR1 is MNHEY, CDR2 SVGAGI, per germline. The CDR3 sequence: CASSYWGRPDSPLHF. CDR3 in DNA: TGTGCCAGCAGTTACTGGGGGAGGCCCGATTCACCCCTCCACTTT.

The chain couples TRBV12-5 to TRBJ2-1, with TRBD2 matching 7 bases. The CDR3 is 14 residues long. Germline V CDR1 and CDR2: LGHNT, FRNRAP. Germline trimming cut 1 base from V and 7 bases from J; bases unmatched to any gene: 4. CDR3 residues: CASGLGLAGNEQFF. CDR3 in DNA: TGTGCTAGTGGTTTGGGACTAGCTGGGAATGAGCAGTTCTTC.

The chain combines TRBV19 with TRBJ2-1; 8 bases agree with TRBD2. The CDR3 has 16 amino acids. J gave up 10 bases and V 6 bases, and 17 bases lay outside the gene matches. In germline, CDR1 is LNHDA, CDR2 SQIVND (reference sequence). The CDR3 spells CASSSQTSEVYWEQFF. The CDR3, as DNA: TGTGCCAGTAGCTCGCAGACTAGCGAGGTTTATTGGGAGCAGTTCTTC.

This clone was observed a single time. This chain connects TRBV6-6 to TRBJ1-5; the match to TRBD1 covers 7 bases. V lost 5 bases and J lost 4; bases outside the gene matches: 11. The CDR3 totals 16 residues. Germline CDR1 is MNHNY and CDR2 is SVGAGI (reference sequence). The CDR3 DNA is TGTGCCAGCAGTAGGGGACAGAAGGCGCCAAATCAGCCCCAGCATTTT. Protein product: CASSRGQKAPNQPQHF.

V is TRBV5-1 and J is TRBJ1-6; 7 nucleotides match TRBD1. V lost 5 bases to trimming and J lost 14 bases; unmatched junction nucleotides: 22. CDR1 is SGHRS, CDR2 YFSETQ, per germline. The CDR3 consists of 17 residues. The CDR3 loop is CASSLGRTGGSSFALHF. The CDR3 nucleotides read TGCGCCAGCAGTTTAGGAAGGACAGGAGGATCCTCATTCGCCCTCCACTTT. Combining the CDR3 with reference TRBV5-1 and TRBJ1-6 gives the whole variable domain KAGVTQTPRYLIKTRGQQVTLSCSPISGHRSVSWYQQTPGQGLQFLFEYFSETQRNKGNFPGRFSGRQFSNSRSEMNVSTLELGDSALYLCASSLGRTGGSSFALHFGNGTRLTVT.

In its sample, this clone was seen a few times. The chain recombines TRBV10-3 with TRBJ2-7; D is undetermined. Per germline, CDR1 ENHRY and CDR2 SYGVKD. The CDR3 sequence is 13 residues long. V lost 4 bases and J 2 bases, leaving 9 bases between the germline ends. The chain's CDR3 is CAISGDKAYEQYF. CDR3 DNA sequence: TGTGCCATCAGTGGTGACAAAGCCTACGAGCAGTACTTC.

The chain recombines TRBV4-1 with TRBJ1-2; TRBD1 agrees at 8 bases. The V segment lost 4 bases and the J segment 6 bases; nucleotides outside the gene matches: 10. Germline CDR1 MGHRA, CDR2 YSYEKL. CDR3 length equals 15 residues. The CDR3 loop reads CASSLLGRQGHGYTF. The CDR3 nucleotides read TGCGCCAGCAGCCTCCTCGGAAGACAGGGGCATGGCTACACCTTC.

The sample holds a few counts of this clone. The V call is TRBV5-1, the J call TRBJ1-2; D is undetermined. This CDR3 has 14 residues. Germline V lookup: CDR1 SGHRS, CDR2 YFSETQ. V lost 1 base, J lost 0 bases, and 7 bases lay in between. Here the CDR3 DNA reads TGCGCCAGCAGCTTGAGAGGATCTAACTATGGCTACACCTTC. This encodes CASSLRGSNYGYTF.

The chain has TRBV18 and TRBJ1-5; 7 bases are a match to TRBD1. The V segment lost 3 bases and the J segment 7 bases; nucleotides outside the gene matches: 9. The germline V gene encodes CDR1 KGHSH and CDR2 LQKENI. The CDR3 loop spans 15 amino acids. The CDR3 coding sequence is TGTGCCAGCTCACCGGATTTCCAGGGGGAACAGCCCCAGCATTTT. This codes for CASSPDFQGEQPQHF.

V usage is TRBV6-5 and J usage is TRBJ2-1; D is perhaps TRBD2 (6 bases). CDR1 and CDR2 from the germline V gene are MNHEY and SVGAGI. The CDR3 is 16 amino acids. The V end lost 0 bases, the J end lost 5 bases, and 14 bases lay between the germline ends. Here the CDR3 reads CASSYSTGRDDNEQFF. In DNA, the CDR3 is TGTGCCAGCAGTTACTCGACCGGGCGGGACGACAATGAGCAGTTCTTC.